A single sample gave rise to the 18 T cell receptor beta chains below, sequenced in a study of cytomegalovirus exposure and HLA in healthy donors. Primers included in the PCR were 60 Vbeta and 13 Jbeta primers. Profiling relied on immunoSEQ multiplex PCR, and the TCRdb table lists in-frame clones only, not all of them. The sample has about 180,000 clones; over 60% are singletons. The sequencing sample was made of PBMCs. The source of these receptors is a man between 18 and 35 years old in good health and CMV-seronegative.

A single count supports this clone. This chain uses TRBV4-1 with TRBJ2-2; 8 bases fit TRBD2. Trimming took 0 bases from V and 3 from J; bases not matched to a gene: 15. CDR3 length equals 20 residues. The germline V gene has CDR1 MGHRA and CDR2 YSYEKL. This chain's CDR3 is CASSQESGLAGTGDTGELFF. The CDR3 region has the DNA TGCGCCAGCAGCCAAGAATCGGGGCTAGCGGGTACGGGGGACACCGGGGAGCTGTTTTTT.

The chain recombines TRBV5-1 with TRBJ2-7; 7 positions agree with TRBD1. V lost 6 bases, J lost 4 bases, and 13 bases stayed unmatched. The CDR3 is made up of 15 amino acids. Germline loops: CDR1 SGHRS, CDR2 YFSETQ. CDR3 bases: TGCGCCAGCATCGCTTCACCGGGACAGTTATACGAGCAGTACTTC. Translation: CASIASPGQLYEQYF.

V gene TRBV30 combines with J gene TRBJ2-5; tentative D call: TRBD2 (7 bases). Deletions cut 0 bases from V and 5 bases from J, with 13 bases between. CDR3 size: 14 residues. Germline assignment: CDR1 GTSNPN and CDR2 SVGIG (reference sequence). The CDR3 coding sequence is TGTGCCTGGAGTGTACGAGGGGGAGGGGAGACCCAGTACTTC. Protein: CAWSVRGGGETQYF. The full variable domain, completed using reference TRBV30 and TRBJ2-5, is SQTIHQWPATLVQPVGSPLSLECTVEGTSNPNLYWYRQAAGRGLQLLFYSVGIGQISSEVPQNLSASRPQDRQFILSSKKLLLSDSGFYLCAWSVRGGGETQYFGPGTRLLVL.

This chain connects TRBV2 to TRBJ1-1, with 9 nucleotides matching TRBD1. The CDR3 has 14 residues. Germline CDR1 is SNHLY and CDR2 is FYNNEI. V dropped 4 bases and J dropped 4; count of bases not matched to a gene: 4. CDR3 coding DNA: TGTGCCAGCAGTGCGGACAGGGGTGGCACTGAAGCTTTCTTT. This codes for CASSADRGGTEAFF.

The rearrangement links TRBV6-6 to TRBJ1-6, with D perhaps matching TRBD1 (5 bases). Trimming shortened V by 5 bases and J by 4 bases, and 15 bases separated the two germline ends. This CDR3 contains 16 residues. Germline CDR1 is MNHNY and CDR2 is SVGAGI (reference sequence). For the CDR3, the DNA is TGTGCCAGCAGTCCCCCCCGGGGGATGTATAATTCACCCCTCCACTTT. Encoded protein: CASSPPRGMYNSPLHF.

This chain connects TRBV27 to TRBJ1-2; the D is unclear. V gave up 0 bases and J gave up 6 bases, with 11 bases separating them. The CDR3 length is 14 residues. Germline assignment: CDR1 MNHEY and CDR2 SMNVEV (reference sequence). CDR3 nucleotides: TGTGCCAGCAGTTTATCGGCCCGGGGTCATGGCTACACCTTC. Translating gives CASSLSARGHGYTF.

The chain links TRBV2 to TRBJ2-4; maybe TRBD1 (6 bases). CDR3 length: 17 amino acids. The germline CDR1 and CDR2 sequences are SNHLY and FYNNEI. Trimming removed 4 bases from V and 7 bases from J, with 23 bases in between. The CDR3 sequence: CASSAGTGTSRGNIQYF. The DNA for the CDR3 is TGTGCCAGCAGTGCCGGTACAGGGACCTCGAGGGGGAACATTCAGTACTTC.

V and J are TRBV19 and TRBJ1-5; TRBD1 might be the D (6 bases). The germline V gene encodes CDR1 LNHDA and CDR2 SQIVND (reference sequence). Deletions cut 9 bases from V and 5 bases from J, with 23 bases between. The CDR3 spans 16 residues. As DNA, the CDR3 is TGTGCCAGCCTGGGGACACGCCCCAGCGTTGATCAGCCCCAGCATTTT. This sequence encodes CASLGTRPSVDQPQHF.

This clone was observed a few times. This chain joins TRBV10-2 and TRBJ2-5; 8 bases fit TRBD2. The CDR3 has 16 residues. The junction had 7 bases not matched to a gene; V was cut back by 2 bases and J by 2 bases. Germline V gene sequence: CDR1 WSHSY, CDR2 SAAADI. CDR3 sequence reads: CASSEAASGPQETQYF. The CDR3 DNA reads TGCGCCAGCAGTGAGGCGGCTAGCGGGCCACAAGAGACCCAGTACTTC.

This rearrangement joins TRBV10-2 to TRBJ1-2; tentatively, D is TRBD1 (6 bases). The germline gives CDR1 WSHSY, CDR2 SAAADI. V lost 6 bases and J lost 2, with 10 bases in between. The CDR3 runs to 13 residues. The CDR3: CASSRGQNYGYTF. In DNA form, the CDR3 reads TGCGCCAGCAGCCGCGGACAGAACTATGGCTACACCTTC.

DNA for the CDR3: TGTGCCAGCAGCCCGACGAGCGGGAGGGCTGCCTACGAGCAGTACTTC. As protein: CASSPTSGRAAYEQYF. The chain combines TRBV7-3 with TRBJ2-7; TRBD2 aligns across 10 bases. V lost 5 bases and J lost 2; bases outside the gene matches: 9. The length of the CDR3 is 16 residues. CDR1 is SGHTA, CDR2 FQGTGA, per germline.

The V gene is TRBV5-4, the J gene TRBJ2-1; 11 nucleotides agree with TRBD2. V lost 4 bases, J lost 6 bases, and 15 bases stayed unmatched. Per germline, CDR1 SGHNT and CDR2 YYREEE (reference sequence). This CDR3 is built from 18 residues. The CDR3 loop is CASSLPPPTSGSRNEQFF. The CDR3 nucleotides read TGTGCCAGCAGCCTTCCCCCACCAACTAGCGGGAGTCGCAATGAGCAGTTCTTC. The variable domain in full, with the rest retrieved from reference TRBV5-4 and TRBJ2-1, is ETGVTQSPTHLIKTRGQQVTLRCSSQSGHNTVSWYQQALGQGPQFIFQYYREEENGRGNFPPRFSGLQFPNYSSELNVNALELDDSALYLCASSLPPPTSGSRNEQFFGPGTRLTVL.

The chain links TRBV7-8 to TRBJ1-2; D unclear. V was clipped by 1 base and J by 6 bases, with 15 bases between them. Germline V gene sequence: CDR1 SGHVS, CDR2 FQNEAQ. This CDR3 comprises 15 residues. CDR3 sequence reads: CASSLGPGQVNGYTF. For the CDR3, the DNA is TGTGCCAGCAGCTTAGGCCCAGGCCAGGTTAATGGCTACACCTTC. The whole variable domain, filled in from reference TRBV7-8 and TRBJ1-2, reads GAGVSQSPRYKVAKRGQDVALRCDPISGHVSLFWYQQALGQGPEFLTYFQNEAQLDKSGLPSDRFFAERPEGSVSTLKIQRTQQEDSAVYLCASSLGPGQVNGYTFGSGTRLTVV.

This chain joins TRBV29-1 and TRBJ2-5; D uncertain. CDR1 and CDR2 from the germline V gene are SQVTM and ANQGSEA. V was pared by 6 bases and J by 5 bases, with 13 bases between. This CDR3 is built from 12 residues. The CDR3 sequence: CSVGDGVETQYF. The CDR3 bases are TGCAGCGTAGGTGACGGAGTTGAGACCCAGTACTTC.

The V call is TRBV5-1, the J call TRBJ2-5; a possible D gene is TRBD2 (5 bases). Between the trimmed V and J ends, which lost 6 bases and 1 base, there was a span of 16 bases. Germline V gene data show CDR1 as SGHRS and CDR2 as YFSETQ. The CDR3 is 15 residues long. CDR3 coding DNA: TGCGCCAGCACCAACTCCGGGGTAACCCAAGAGACCCAGTACTTC. It encodes CASTNSGVTQETQYF. The complete variable domain, with remaining parts taken from reference TRBV5-1 and TRBJ2-5, reads KAGVTQTPRYLIKTRGQQVTLSCSPISGHRSVSWYQQTPGQGLQFLFEYFSETQRNKGNFPGRFSGRQFSNSRSEMNVSTLELGDSALYLCASTNSGVTQETQYFGPGTRLLVL.

This clone appeared once. The V call is TRBV9, the J call TRBJ2-2, with D perhaps TRBD1 (6 bases). Trimming cost V 1 base and J 0 bases, with 10 bases left between them. The CDR3 runs 16 residues. CDR1 and CDR2 (germline): SGDLS, YYNGEE. The CDR3 loop reads CASSVSRGSNTGELFF. Written as DNA, the CDR3 is TGTGCCAGCAGCGTATCCAGGGGATCGAACACCGGGGAGCTGTTTTTT.

The genes are TRBV29-1 and TRBJ1-2; 10 nucleotides align to TRBD1. V lost 6 bases, J lost 4 bases, and 5 bases stayed unmatched. CDR1 and CDR2 from the germline V gene are SQVTM and ANQGSEA. The CDR3 runs 13 residues. The CDR3 DNA reads as TGCAGCGTCGATGACAGGGGGCCCTATGGCTACACCTTC. As protein: CSVDDRGPYGYTF.

This sequence joins TRBV6-1 and TRBJ1-1, with D hard to call. The germline gives CDR1 MNHNS, CDR2 SASEGT. Trimming left V 1 base short and J 11 bases short, with 14 bases between. The CDR3 extends over 13 amino acids. CDR3 residues: CASSEGALTTAFF. For the CDR3, the DNA is TGTGCCAGCAGTGAAGGGGCCCTAACAACGGCTTTCTTT.